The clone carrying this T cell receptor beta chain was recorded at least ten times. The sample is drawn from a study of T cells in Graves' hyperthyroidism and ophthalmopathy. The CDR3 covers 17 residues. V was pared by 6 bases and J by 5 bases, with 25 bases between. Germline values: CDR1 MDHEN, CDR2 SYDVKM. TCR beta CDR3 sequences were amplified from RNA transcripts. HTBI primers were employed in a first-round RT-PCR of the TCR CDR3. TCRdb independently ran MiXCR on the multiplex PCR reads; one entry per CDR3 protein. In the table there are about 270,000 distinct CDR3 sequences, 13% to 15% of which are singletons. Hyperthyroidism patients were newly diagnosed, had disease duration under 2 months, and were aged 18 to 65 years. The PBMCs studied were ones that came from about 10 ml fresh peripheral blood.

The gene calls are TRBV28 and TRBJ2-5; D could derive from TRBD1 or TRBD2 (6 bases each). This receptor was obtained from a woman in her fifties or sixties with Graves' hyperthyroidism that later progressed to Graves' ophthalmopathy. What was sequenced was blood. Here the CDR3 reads CASSSPVEGEADETQYF. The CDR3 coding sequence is TGTGCCAGCAGCAGCCCCGTGGAGGGGGAGGCGGATGAGACCCAGTACTTC.